Below are 14 T cell receptor beta chains sequenced from a single sample in a study of human T cells and chemical hapten exposure. TCRdb re-called the RACE reads with MiXCR, one entry per CDR3 protein. The data hold about 380,000 distinct CDR3 sequences, with approximately 5.1% observed a single time. Time point meaning: patch test 1, 2 weeks after DPC sensitization. This sample's treatment: therapeutic diphenylcyclopropenone sensitization with weekly scalp DPC. Material: whole blood, obtained in connection with sensitization to the hapten diphenylcyclopropenone (DPC). Receptors were obtained from a woman between 50 and 59 years old with alopecia areata. Some clones in this sample may be carry-over from other donors' samples.

This clonotype appeared many times. The chain combines TRBV7-8 with TRBJ1-5; no definite D call. The CDR3 totals 13 residues. Per the germline V gene, CDR1 is SGHVS and CDR2 is FQNEAQ. Trimming took 0 bases from V and 7 from J, leaving 7 bases between them. CDR3 residues: CASSLAAGQPQHF. DNA for the CDR3: TGTGCCAGCAGCTTAGCGGCCGGGCAGCCCCAGCATTTT.

Ten or more counts support this clonotype. V and J are TRBV6-1 and TRBJ2-2, with D possibly TRBD2 on 6 matching bases. V lost 8 bases and J lost 2, with 12 bases in between. Per germline, CDR1 MNHNS and CDR2 SASEGT. The CDR3 is 14 amino acids. The CDR3 DNA reads TGTGCCAGCTCTCGCGGGAAAAACACCGGGGAGCTGTTTTTT. It codes for CASSRGKNTGELFF.

This clonotype was picked up many times. The chain combines TRBV28 with TRBJ2-5; D could derive from TRBD1 or TRBD2 (6 bases each). CDR1 is MDHEN, CDR2 SYDVKM, per germline. The CDR3 covers 15 residues. V lost 5 bases and J 4 bases, leaving 17 bases between the germline ends. CDR3 coding DNA: TGTGCCAGCAGTCCGAACCGCCGGGGGCCAGAGACCCAGTACTTC. Protein sequence: CASSPNRRGPETQYF.

The sample holds a few counts of this clonotype. The chain recombines TRBV19 with TRBJ2-1; no firm D call. Per germline, CDR1 LNHDA and CDR2 SQIVND (reference sequence). The CDR3 loop spans 13 amino acids. Trimming left V 7 bases short and J 2 bases short, with 9 bases between. The CDR3 is CASTSYPYNEQFF. Here the CDR3 DNA reads TGTGCCAGTACCTCCTATCCCTACAATGAGCAGTTCTTC. The full variable domain, with the rest looked up from reference TRBV19 and TRBJ2-1, is DGGITQSPKYLFRKEGQNVTLSCEQNLNHDAMYWYRQDPGQGLRLIYYSQIVNDFQKGDIAEGYSVSREKKESFPLTVTSAQKNPTAFYLCASTSYPYNEQFFGPGTRLTVL.

This clonotype was seen many times. The rearrangement links TRBV27 to TRBJ1-1; 8 bases match TRBD1. CDR1 and CDR2 (germline): MNHEY, SMNVEV (reference sequence). The V gene end was trimmed by 4 bases and the J gene end by 6 bases; junction bases not matched to a gene: 10. The CDR3 extends over 15 amino acids. The CDR3 region has the DNA TGTGCCAGCAGTTCACTGGACAGGGCATGGGCTGAAGCTTTCTTT. This gives the protein CASSSLDRAWAEAFF.

This clonotype was found a few times. The chain couples TRBV29-1 to TRBJ2-1, with 7 bases identical to TRBD2. With 7 bases clipped from V and 5 bases from J, the junction kept 11 bases outside the gene matches. The CDR3 contains 14 residues. CDR1 SQVTM and CDR2 ANQGSEA come from the germline V gene. CDR3 bases: TGCAGCGGTGATTCCGGGACTAATAACAATGAGCAGTTCTTC. This encodes CSGDSGTNNNEQFF.

This clonotype was counted only a few times. The V and J genes are TRBV30 and TRBJ2-1; D might be TRBD1 or TRBD2, each matching 5 bases. Germline V CDR1 and CDR2: GTSNPN, SVGIG (reference sequence). Between the trimmed V and J ends, which lost 0 bases and 9 bases, there was a span of 9 bases. The CDR3 runs 12 residues. CDR3 sequence reads: CAWSVKGSEQFF. CDR3 nucleotide sequence: TGTGCCTGGAGTGTGAAGGGGAGTGAGCAGTTCTTC. The full variable domain, its missing parts supplied by reference TRBV30 and TRBJ2-1, is SQTIHQWPATLVQPVGSPLSLECTVEGTSNPNLYWYRQAAGRGLQLLFYSVGIGQISSEVPQNLSASRPQDRQFILSSKKLLLSDSGFYLCAWSVKGSEQFFGPGTRLTVL.

This chain connects TRBV27 to TRBJ2-2; no clear D gene. Germline assignment: CDR1 MNHEY and CDR2 SMNVEV (reference sequence). This CDR3 is 14 amino acids long. V lost 8 bases and J 0 bases, leaving 10 bases between the germline ends. CDR3 residues: CASSPLANTGELFF. In DNA form, the CDR3 reads TGTGCCAGCTCACCTCTAGCGAACACCGGGGAGCTGTTTTTT.

This clonotype has at least ten counts. This CDR3 reads CASSPPAGPDTQYF. Written as DNA, the CDR3 is TGTGCCAGCTCACCACCGGCGGGCCCAGATACGCAGTATTTT. V gene TRBV18 combines with J gene TRBJ2-3, with D tentatively TRBD2 (5 bases). There are 14 residues in the CDR3. Trimming shortened V by 0 bases and J by 4 bases, and 8 bases separated the two germline ends. CDR1 is KGHSH, CDR2 LQKENI, per germline.

The chain employs TRBV29-1 and TRBJ1-5; D is ambiguous. Germline CDR1 reads SQVTM; CDR2 reads ANQGSEA. V shed 4 bases and J shed 5 bases, with 6 bases lying between them. The length of the CDR3 is 11 residues. CDR3 in amino acids: CSVGSDQPQHF. CDR3 sequence (DNA): TGCAGCGTTGGGTCAGATCAGCCCCAGCATTTT.

J is TRBJ2-6 and V is TRBV6-5; D gene uncertain. The CDR3 is 13 amino acids. The ends were cut back, 11 bases at V and 3 bases at J, with 11 bases in the middle. The V gene's germline CDR1 is MNHEY and CDR2 SVGAGI. This chain's CDR3 is CASLGHGANVLTF. The DNA of the CDR3 is TGTGCCTCGCTAGGGCATGGGGCCAACGTCCTGACTTTC.

This clonotype was detected many times. The chain combines TRBV15 with TRBJ2-3; D possibly corresponds to TRBD2 (6 bases). The length of the CDR3 is 15 residues. V lost 3 bases to trimming and J lost 3 bases, with 13 bases between them. Germline V gene sequence: CDR1 LNHNV, CDR2 YYDKDF (reference sequence). The CDR3 region is CATSRGQEGTDTQYF. CDR3 in DNA: TGTGCCACCAGCAGGGGCCAGGAGGGGACAGATACGCAGTATTTT.

Only a few counts were recorded for this clonotype. This chain uses TRBV7-9 with TRBJ1-4; 8 bases align to TRBD1. In germline, CDR1 is SEHNR, CDR2 FQNEAQ (reference sequence). The CDR3 contains 17 residues. The J segment lost 4 bases and the V segment lost 5 bases, leaving 12 bases of the junction unmatched. CDR3 amino acids: CASSGSLDREYNEKLFF. In DNA form, the CDR3 reads TGTGCCAGCAGCGGCTCCCTGGACAGGGAGTATAATGAAAAACTGTTTTTT.

This clonotype was picked up a small number of times. The chain employs TRBV20-1 and TRBJ2-7, with TRBD1 as a possible D gene (6 bases). V was shortened by 1 base and J by 0 bases, with 13 bases between the two germline ends. This CDR3 has 15 amino acids. Germline V gives CDR1 DFQATT, CDR2 SNEGSKA (reference sequence). The chain's CDR3 is CSARGLRQASYEQYF. The CDR3 DNA follows: TGCAGTGCTAGAGGCCTAAGACAGGCCTCCTACGAGCAGTACTTC.